This TCR beta chain is from a study of naive and memory T cell subsets. The beta constant-region primer was an equimolar mix of two oligonucleotides covering TRBC1 and TRBC2. TCRdb processed the UMI-ligation and nested PCR reads anew with MiXCR; each CDR3 protein has one entry. The sample includes some 83,000 distinct CDR3 sequences, under 15% of them seen just once. This clonotype turned up a few times. Its matching antigen is unknown. After CD4 positive bead selection, the CD4-negative fraction gave CD8 T cells. Four subsets defined by CD45RA and CD27 were sorted after CD3, CD4, CD8 and live/dead staining. Trimming shortened V by 0 bases and J by 0 bases, and 7 bases separated the two germline ends. This CDR3 has 15 amino acids. Germline assignment: CDR1 SGHRS and CDR2 YFSETQ. Study-level points and caveats: Gini index rose across naive, CM, EM and EMRA in CD4 and CD8. TCR abundance followed a power law differing between naive and memory subsets.

The V gene is TRBV5-1, the J gene TRBJ1-3; D is uncertain. The source of this sequence is a human donor in good health. What was sequenced was central memory CD4+ T cells from blood. The CDR3 protein is CASSLVGDSGNTIYF. The CDR3, as DNA: TGCGCCAGCAGCTTGGTTGGTGACTCTGGAAACACCATATATTTT. Combining the CDR3 with reference TRBV5-1 and TRBJ1-3 gives the whole variable domain KAGVTQTPRYLIKTRGQQVTLSCSPISGHRSVSWYQQTPGQGLQFLFEYFSETQRNKGNFPGRFSGRQFSNSRSEMNVSTLELGDSALYLCASSLVGDSGNTIYFGEGSWLTVV.